These 25 T cell receptor beta chains originate from one sample sequenced in a study of response to subunit inactivated influenza vaccine. Each CDR3 protein is one row after TCRdb ran MiXCR on the RT-PCR reads. This sample has over 400,000 distinct CDR3 sequences, with 10% to 15% found just once. The sample was PBMCs from blood, taken 40 to 50 days after vaccination. The source is a man in his fifties who received an inactivated influenza vaccine.

The V gene is TRBV7-8, the J gene TRBJ2-1, with D perhaps matching TRBD2 (5 bases). The CDR3 runs to 16 residues. The V gene lost 2 bases and the J gene lost 8 bases, with 19 bases spanning the gap. The germline CDR1 and CDR2 sequences are SGHVS and FQNEAQ. CDR3 in amino acids: CASSLWSSGRYDEQFF. DNA for the CDR3: TGTGCCAGCAGCTTATGGTCCAGCGGAAGATATGATGAGCAGTTCTTC.

As for this clonotype: At one boundary the junction diverges from the germline segment, which might be a read error. V is TRBV6-2 or TRBV6-3 and J is TRBJ2-4; TRBD1 might be the D (6 bases). The CDR3 covers 16 residues. Looked up from germline, CDR1 is MNHEY and CDR2 is SVGEGT. CDR3 DNA: TGTGCCAGCAGTTCCCGGGACACCTTAGCCAAAAACCTTCAGTACTTC. Residues: CASSSRDTLAKNLQYF.

Only a few counts were recorded for this clonotype. The V call is TRBV12-3 or TRBV12-4, the J call TRBJ2-7, with D maybe TRBD2 (6 bases). The CDR3 has 13 residues. Trimming left V 8 bases short and J 4 bases short, with 15 bases between. The CDR3 protein is CASAEGGKYEQYF. The CDR3 coding sequence is TGTGCCAGCGCTGAGGGCGGGAAGTACGAGCAGTACTTC.

This clonotype turned up a few times. The V gene is TRBV10-3, the J gene TRBJ2-2; 11 bases match TRBD1. CDR1 and CDR2 (germline): ENHRY, SYGVKD. CDR3 length equals 18 residues. The ends lost 4 bases at V and 4 bases at J; junction bases unmatched: 11. DNA of the CDR3: TGTGCCATCAGTGCCTCACCGTCCGGGACAGGGGGCACCGGGGAGCTGTTTTTT. Translating gives CAISASPSGTGGTGELFF.

This clonotype was detected only a few times. The genes are TRBV7-1 and TRBJ2-6; TRBD2 might be the D (5 bases). TRBV7-1 is reported as an ORF; its role is uncertain. Trimming left V 3 bases short and J 0 bases short, with 33 bases between. CDR3 length: 24 amino acids. In nucleotides, the CDR3 is TGTGCCAGCAGCTCCATTCGGTCCAGAGTCGGGGTTGAAATGTTAAGCTCTGGGGCCAACGTCCTGACTTTC. It is translated as CASSSIRSRVGVEMLSSGANVLTF.

This clonotype came up many times. The junction and the germline gene differ at one end; a read error may be behind it. This rearrangement joins TRBV4-2 to TRBJ2-7; the D is unclear. Per germline, CDR1 LGHNA and CDR2 YNFKEQ. This CDR3 is 13 amino acids long. CDR3 amino acids: CASSQDISYEQYF. The CDR3 DNA is TGCGCCAGCAGCCAAGACATATCCTACGAGCAGTACTTC.

The J gene is TRBJ2-5, the V gene TRBV29-1; D may correspond to TRBD1 or TRBD2 (5 bases each). The CDR3 extends over 13 amino acids. Germline V gene sequence: CDR1 SQVTM, CDR2 ANQGSEA. V lost 7 bases to trimming and J lost 1 base, with 13 bases between them. This CDR3 reads CSAGAVLQETQYF. CDR3 bases: TGCAGCGCCGGGGCGGTACTCCAAGAGACCCAGTACTTC.

This clonotype was seen at least ten times. This chain connects TRBV7-8 to TRBJ1-5; TRBD1 is a possible D gene (5 bases). This CDR3 spans 16 amino acids. V was cut by 1 base and J by 1 base, with 11 bases left in between. CDR1 and CDR2 from the germline V gene are SGHVS and FQNEAQ. CDR3 DNA sequence: TGTGCCAGCAGCTTAGTTGGGACTCGGAGCAATCAGCCCCAGCATTTT. Translated, it gives CASSLVGTRSNQPQHF.

This clonotype showed up just a few times. The chain has TRBV3-1 and TRBJ2-2; no clear D gene. V gave up 4 bases and J gave up 5 bases, with 8 bases separating them. In germline, CDR1 is LGHDT, CDR2 YNNKEL (reference sequence). This CDR3 has 13 residues. This CDR3 is CASSPTPTGELFF. The CDR3 DNA follows: TGTGCCAGCAGCCCGACTCCTACCGGGGAGCTGTTTTTT.

Notes on this clonotype: At one boundary the junction diverges from the germline segment, which might be a read error. The V and J genes are TRBV7-9 and TRBJ2-3, with D possibly TRBD1 on 6 matching bases. This CDR3 contains 17 residues. Germline loops: CDR1 SEHNR, CDR2 FQNEAQ (reference sequence). CDR3 sequence: CASSLGGLGATTNTQYF. CDR3 nucleotides: TGTGCCAGCAGCTTAGGGGGGCTAGGGGCAACCACAAATACGCAGTATTTT.

This clonotype has just a few counts. This chain connects TRBV7-2 to TRBJ2-1, with TRBD2 matching 12 bases. Germline V lookup: CDR1 SGHTA, CDR2 FQGNSA. The CDR3 has 15 amino acids. V shed 7 bases, J shed 6 bases, and the junction held 7 bases outside the gene matches. The CDR3 coding sequence is TGTGCCAGCACCAGCGGACTAGCGGGAATCAATGAGCAGTTCTTC. It is translated as CASTSGLAGINEQFF.

The chain recombines TRBV7-9 with TRBJ1-1, with TRBD1 identical over 7 bases. Germline CDR1 and CDR2: SEHNR and FQNEAQ (reference sequence). CDR3 length: 16 residues. J was trimmed by 4 bases and V by 0 bases; bases with no gene match: 8. In nucleotides, the CDR3 is TGTGCCAGCAGCTTAGCGCAAGGCAGGGGGGGCACTGAAGCTTTCTTT. It is translated as CASSLAQGRGGTEAFF.

The chain links TRBV24-1 to TRBJ2-3, with TRBD1 matching 7 bases. The CDR3 spans 14 residues. CDR1 KGHDR and CDR2 SFDVKD come from the germline V gene. With 9 bases clipped from V and 2 bases from J, the junction kept 7 bases outside the gene matches. The CDR3 is CATGTATDTDTQYF. In DNA, the CDR3 is TGTGCCACCGGGACAGCCACGGACACAGATACGCAGTATTTT.

The rearrangement links TRBV10-3 to TRBJ2-2; TRBD1 aligns across 7 bases. Germline CDR1 ENHRY, CDR2 SYGVKD. V shed 4 bases and J 3 bases; nucleotides not matched to a gene: 14. There are 18 residues in the CDR3. The CDR3 sequence is CAISGPGTGTAHTGELFF. The CDR3 DNA sequence: TGTGCCATCAGTGGGCCAGGGACCGGGACAGCACACACCGGGGAGCTGTTTTTT.

This clonotype occurred a few times. This chain uses TRBV7-8 with TRBJ2-7; the D gene is possibly TRBD1 (5 bases). This CDR3 spans 15 amino acids. In germline, CDR1 is SGHVS, CDR2 FQNEAQ. Trimming removed 2 bases at V and 4 bases at J, with 15 bases between. DNA of the CDR3: TGTGCCAGCAGCTTACCCAGGGTGTTCCCTTACGAGCAGTACTTC. Amino acid sequence: CASSLPRVFPYEQYF.

V is TRBV6-1 and J is TRBJ2-1, with 8 bases aligning to TRBD1. Germline V gene lookup returns CDR1 MNHNS and CDR2 SASEGT. The J segment lost 5 bases and the V segment lost 5 bases, leaving 8 bases of the junction unmatched. The CDR3 runs 15 residues. The CDR3 loop reads CASSPRTGSHNEQFF. CDR3 in DNA: TGTGCCAGCAGTCCCCGGACAGGGTCCCACAATGAGCAGTTCTTC.

This clonotype was picked up a small number of times. This chain's CDR3 is CASSHPEGYTIYF. DNA of the CDR3: TGTGCCAGCAGCCACCCCGAGGGGTACACCATATATTTT. The V and J genes are TRBV6-6 and TRBJ1-3; weak D call: TRBD1 (5 bases). With 6 bases removed from V and 8 bases from J, the gap between germline ends came to 14 bases. Germline values: CDR1 MNHNY, CDR2 SVGAGI (reference sequence). CDR3 length equals 13 residues.

This clonotype was picked up a small number of times. In DNA, the CDR3 is TGCAGTGCTGCACCCCGTGACTACACATTTACGAGTGGGCAGTACTTC. Protein product: CSAAPRDYTFTSGQYF. The chain employs TRBV20-1 and TRBJ2-7, with D maybe TRBD2 (5 bases). The V and J ends lost 5 bases and 9 bases respectively, with 29 bases between them. Germline CDR1 is DFQATT and CDR2 is SNEGSKA (reference sequence). This CDR3 is built from 16 residues.

This clonotype has a handful of counts. This sequence joins TRBV28 and TRBJ2-2; D unclear. CDR1 MDHEN and CDR2 SYDVKM come from the germline V gene. V dropped 3 bases and J dropped 0 bases, with 14 bases sitting between them. The CDR3 runs 17 residues. CDR3 in DNA: TGTGCCAGCAGTTTTGTCTTAGGTCGATCGAACACCGGGGAGCTGTTTTTT. This encodes CASSFVLGRSNTGELFF.

This chain links TRBV7-9 with TRBJ2-1; 11 bases map to TRBD2. CDR3 length equals 16 residues. With 2 bases clipped from V and 8 bases from J, the junction kept 8 bases outside the gene matches. Germline CDR1 is SEHNR and CDR2 is FQNEAQ (reference sequence). Here the CDR3 DNA reads TGTGCCAGCAGCTTAAGGCTAGCGGGAGGTCGGGATGAGCAGTTCTTC. Its protein is CASSLRLAGGRDEQFF.

The chain combines TRBV7-9 with TRBJ2-7; 7 nucleotides line up with TRBD1. Trimming took 5 bases from V and 6 from J; bases not matched to a gene: 7. The CDR3 length is 13 residues. Germline V gene sequence: CDR1 SEHNR, CDR2 FQNEAQ (reference sequence). CDR3 nucleotide sequence: TGTGCCAGCAGCACGATACAGGGGCGCGAGCAGTACTTC. Its protein product is CASSTIQGREQYF. Supplemented by reference TRBV7-9 and TRBJ2-7, the full variable domain reads DTGVSQNPRHKITKRGQNVTFRCDPISEHNRLYWYRQTLGQGPEFLTYFQNEAQLEKSRLLSDRFSAERPKGSFSTLEIQRTEQGDSAMYLCASSTIQGREQYFGPGTRLTVT.

This clonotype has just a few counts. The chain recombines TRBV7-2 with TRBJ2-7; D may be TRBD2 (7 bases). The V and J ends lost 5 bases and 2 bases respectively, with 19 bases between them. The CDR3 runs to 16 residues. The germline CDR1 and CDR2 sequences are SGHTA and FQGNSA. The CDR3 coding sequence is TGTGCCAGCAGCCCCTGGTGGGGGGGGGCCCCCTACGAGCAGTACTTC. Translation gives CASSPWWGGAPYEQYF.

A few counts support this clonotype. V usage is TRBV9 and J usage is TRBJ2-1; TRBD1 matches 7 bases. The V and J ends lost 0 bases and 3 bases, in that order; junction bases with no gene match: 3. CDR1 is SGDLS, CDR2 YYNGEE, per germline. CDR3 length equals 15 residues. The CDR3 loop is CASSVEGGVYNEQFF. As DNA, the CDR3 is TGTGCCAGCAGCGTAGAAGGGGGCGTCTACAATGAGCAGTTCTTC.

The chain links TRBV11-2 to TRBJ2-3; no definite D call. This CDR3 spans 14 amino acids. V was clipped by 5 bases and J by 0 bases, with 9 bases between them. CDR1 and CDR2 (germline): SGHAT, FQNNGV. CDR3 protein: CASSIGRSTDTQYF. The CDR3 DNA is TGTGCCAGCAGCATCGGTAGAAGCACAGATACGCAGTATTTT.

As concerns this clonotype: Since a much larger clone is just one base distant, this may be a read error. The J gene is TRBJ1-5, the V gene TRBV4-2; D gene ambiguous. The CDR3 totals 17 residues. V lost 3 bases and J 0 bases, leaving 15 bases between the germline ends. In germline, CDR1 is LGHNA, CDR2 YNFKEQ. As DNA, the CDR3 is TGTGCCAGCAGCCACGAGACTTTACAGTCTAGCAATCAGCCCCAGCATTTT. Translating gives CASSHETLQSSNQPQHF.